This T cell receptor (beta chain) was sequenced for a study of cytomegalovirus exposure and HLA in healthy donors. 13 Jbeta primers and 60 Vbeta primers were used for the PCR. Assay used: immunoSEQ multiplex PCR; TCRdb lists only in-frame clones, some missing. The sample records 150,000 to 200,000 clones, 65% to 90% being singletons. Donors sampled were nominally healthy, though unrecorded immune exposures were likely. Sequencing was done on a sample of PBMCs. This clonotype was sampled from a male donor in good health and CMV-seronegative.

The CDR3 nucleotides read TGTGCCAGCAGGGCAGGGTCGGGCACTGAAGCTTTCTTT. Translated: CASRAGSGTEAFF. The V gene is TRBV27, the J gene TRBJ1-1; perhaps TRBD1 as D (5 bases). Germline V gene lookup returns CDR1 MNHEY and CDR2 SMNVEV (reference sequence). The CDR3 sequence is 13 residues long. Trimming shortened V by 6 bases and J by 4 bases, and 12 bases separated the two germline ends.